The 31 T cell receptor beta chains presented below share a single source sample, sequenced in a study of shared clonotypes between healthy human individuals. Here immunoSEQ multiplex PCR was the method, and the copy in TCRdb shows in-frame clones only, minus some. In the table there are some 530,000 clones, about 72% of which are singletons. Sample: PBMCs. The source is a middle-aged woman in good health. Some clones in this sample may be carry-over from other donors' samples.

The J gene is TRBJ2-1, the V gene TRBV27; 7 bases map to TRBD2. With V trimmed by 8 bases and J by 2 bases, 6 bases remained unmatched. Germline lookup yields CDR1 MNHEY and CDR2 SMNVEV (reference sequence). The length of the CDR3 is 14 residues. For the CDR3, the DNA is TGTGCCAGCCGGACTAGGGCAACCTACAATGAGCAGTTCTTC. Protein product: CASRTRATYNEQFF.

This rearrangement joins TRBV18 to TRBJ2-5; 7 bases are a match to TRBD2. J gave up 5 bases and V 3 bases, and 6 bases lay outside the gene matches. The germline V gene has CDR1 KGHSH and CDR2 LQKENI. This CDR3 region has 14 residues. CDR3 residues: CASSPSQGGETQYF. As DNA, the CDR3 is TGTGCCAGCTCACCGTCCCAGGGAGGGGAGACCCAGTACTTC. The entire variable domain, with the rest obtained from reference TRBV18 and TRBJ2-5, is as follows: NAGVMQNPRHLVRRRGQEARLRCSPMKGHSHVYWYRQLPEEGLKFMVYLQKENIIDESGMPKERFSAEFPKEGPSILRIQQVVRGDSAAYFCASSPSQGGETQYFGPGTRLLVL.

With regard to this clone: Distinct nucleotide sequences in the sample also encode this CDR3. The chain is built from TRBV27 and TRBJ2-2; either TRBD1 or TRBD2 may fit D (5 bases each). V was clipped by 6 bases and J by 2 bases, with 10 bases between them. CDR1 MNHEY and CDR2 SMNVEV come from the germline V gene (reference sequence). The CDR3 totals 14 residues. CDR3: CASRRGRNTGELFF. CDR3 in DNA: TGTGCCAGCAGGAGGGGACGAAACACCGGGGAGCTGTTTTTT.

The gene calls are TRBV30 and TRBJ2-7; TRBD2 aligns across 8 bases. Germline-derived CDR1 and CDR2 are GTSNPN and SVGIG (reference sequence). The CDR3 consists of 14 residues. With 0 bases clipped from V and 3 bases from J, the junction kept 4 bases outside the gene matches. The CDR3 DNA reads as TGTGCCTGGAGTGTAGGACTAGCCGGCTACGAGCAGTACTTC. This encodes CAWSVGLAGYEQYF.

V is TRBV7-2 and J is TRBJ1-1; the D is unclear. There are 14 residues in the CDR3. The germline V and J ends were trimmed by 5 bases and 0 bases, with 10 bases remaining between them. CDR1 and CDR2 (germline): SGHTA, FQGNSA. CDR3 amino acids: CASSLQSVNTEAFF. The DNA of the CDR3 is TGTGCCAGCAGCCTTCAGTCAGTGAACACTGAAGCTTTCTTT.

The chain has TRBV7-8 and TRBJ2-3, with D possibly being TRBD2 (7 bases). Trimming shortened V by 4 bases and J by 5 bases, and 13 bases separated the two germline ends. There are 14 residues in the CDR3. Germline loops: CDR1 SGHVS, CDR2 FQNEAQ. DNA of the CDR3: TGTGCCAGCAGCTGGGGGCTAGCGGAAGATACGCAGTATTTT. It is translated as CASSWGLAEDTQYF.

This sequence joins TRBV6-6 and TRBJ1-1; no reliable D call. The CDR3 is made up of 15 amino acids. In germline, CDR1 is MNHNY, CDR2 SVGAGI (reference sequence). Trimming pared 4 bases from V and 4 bases from J, leaving 16 bases between. The CDR3 region has the DNA TGTGCCAGCAGTTCCCCGGGGTCGGCGGGCACTGAAGCTTTCTTT. Translation: CASSSPGSAGTEAFF.

Here the CDR3 reads CASSPGGGTGEQYF. For the CDR3, the DNA is TGTGCCAGCAGCCCAGGGGGCGGTACGGGCGAGCAGTACTTC. The chain links TRBV7-3 to TRBJ2-7; 8 nucleotides align to TRBD1. CDR1 is SGHTA, CDR2 FQGTGA, per germline. V was pared by 5 bases and J by 6 bases, with 9 bases of the junction left unmatched. CDR3 length equals 14 residues.

The CDR3 nucleotides are TGTGCCAGCAGCTTGAGGAAGGGGGCACAAGAGACCCAGTACTTC. Residues: CASSLRKGAQETQYF. The chain carries TRBV5-4 and TRBJ2-5, with TRBD1 matching over 7 bases. J was trimmed by 2 bases and V by 1 base; bases with no gene match: 5. This CDR3 spans 15 amino acids. Germline loops: CDR1 SGHNT, CDR2 YYREEE (reference sequence).

The chain carries TRBV11-2 and TRBJ1-1, with no clear D. Trimming shortened V by 0 bases and J by 1 base, and 6 bases separated the two germline ends. This CDR3 has 14 residues. Per the germline V gene, CDR1 is SGHAT and CDR2 is FQNNGV. The CDR3 loop is CASSLEWGNTEAFF. CDR3 sequence (DNA): TGTGCCAGCAGCTTAGAGTGGGGGAACACTGAAGCTTTCTTT.

To note about this clone: Other DNA sequences in the sample encode the same CDR3. The gene calls are TRBV18 and TRBJ2-1; D call uncertain. Germline V gives CDR1 KGHSH, CDR2 LQKENI. Trimming pared 4 bases from V and 0 bases from J, leaving 1 base between. The CDR3 sequence is 12 residues long. The CDR3 DNA reads as TGTGCCAGCTCACGCTCCTACAATGAGCAGTTCTTC. Residues: CASSRSYNEQFF. The whole variable domain, filled in from reference TRBV18 and TRBJ2-1, reads NAGVMQNPRHLVRRRGQEARLRCSPMKGHSHVYWYRQLPEEGLKFMVYLQKENIIDESGMPKERFSAEFPKEGPSILRIQQVVRGDSAAYFCASSRSYNEQFFGPGTRLTVL.

The rearrangement joins TRBV12-5 to TRBJ2-7, with D maybe TRBD2 (5 bases). There are 14 residues in the CDR3. Trimming pared 1 base from V and 5 bases from J, leaving 12 bases between. Germline V gives CDR1 LGHNT, CDR2 FRNRAP. The CDR3 region is CASGLDPPGNEQYF. DNA for the CDR3: TGTGCTAGTGGTTTGGACCCCCCCGGGAACGAGCAGTACTTC.

The chain's CDR3 is CASSQDFPYARGEKLFF. DNA for the CDR3: TGCGCCAGCAGCCAAGATTTCCCCTACGCTAGGGGTGAAAAACTGTTTTTT. The chain employs TRBV4-1 and TRBJ1-4; perhaps TRBD1 as D (5 bases). The CDR3 is made up of 17 amino acids. Germline lookup yields CDR1 MGHRA and CDR2 YSYEKL. V lost 0 bases and J 7 bases, leaving 18 bases between the germline ends.

The V and J genes are TRBV9 and TRBJ2-7, with 7 nucleotides matching TRBD2. V was pared by 4 bases and J by 0 bases, with 10 bases of the junction left unmatched. The germline CDR1 and CDR2 sequences are SGDLS and YYNGEE. The CDR3 length is 16 residues. As DNA, the CDR3 is TGTGCCAGCAGCCCCGGGCTAGCGGTCCTCTCCTACGAGCAGTACTTC. This encodes CASSPGLAVLSYEQYF.

The chain links TRBV7-9 to TRBJ2-7, with D tentatively TRBD1 (5 bases). The CDR3 has 15 amino acids. Germline V gene data show CDR1 as SEHNR and CDR2 as FQNEAQ (reference sequence). The ends were cut back, 5 bases at V and 3 bases at J, with 17 bases in the middle. The CDR3 here is CASSQAPGKGYEQYF. The CDR3 DNA is TGTGCCAGCAGCCAAGCCCCAGGGAAGGGCTACGAGCAGTACTTC.

This rearrangement joins TRBV6-1 to TRBJ2-7; no clear D. Trimming stripped 0 bases from V and 2 bases from J, with 8 bases between. From germline, CDR1 is MNHNS and CDR2 SASEGT. The CDR3 runs to 14 residues. The chain's CDR3 is CASSEAGSAYEQYF. The CDR3 DNA reads as TGTGCCAGCAGTGAAGCGGGGTCTGCCTACGAGCAGTACTTC.

This clone was detected only a few times. The chain links TRBV27 to TRBJ1-5; the D gene is possibly TRBD1 (6 bases). The CDR3 totals 15 residues. Germline V gives CDR1 MNHEY, CDR2 SMNVEV (reference sequence). The V gene lost 5 bases and the J gene lost 3 bases, with 14 bases spanning the gap. The CDR3 sequence is CASSPSQGLNQPQHF. In DNA form, the CDR3 reads TGTGCCAGCAGTCCATCACAGGGTCTCAATCAGCCCCAGCATTTT.

This rearrangement joins TRBV5-1 to TRBJ1-1; D may be TRBD1 (6 bases). Germline CDR1 SGHRS, CDR2 YFSETQ. This CDR3 spans 13 amino acids. V was cut by 3 bases and J by 5 bases, with 11 bases left in between. CDR3 amino acids: CASSSPGATEAFF. The CDR3 coding sequence is TGCGCCAGCAGCTCCCCAGGGGCGACTGAAGCTTTCTTT.

The rearrangement uses TRBV7-9 and TRBJ2-1; TRBD2 matches at 8 bases. Unmatched junction bases numbered 5, after V lost 5 bases and J lost 14 bases. The CDR3 length is 11 residues. The germline CDR1 and CDR2 sequences are SEHNR and FQNEAQ (reference sequence). The CDR3 sequence: CASSLGLAEFF. Here the CDR3 DNA reads TGTGCCAGCAGCCTCGGACTAGCTGAGTTCTTC.

The chain is built from TRBV7-2 and TRBJ1-2; no clear D. The CDR3 is made up of 12 amino acids. V dropped 4 bases and J dropped 8 bases, with 11 bases sitting between them. Germline loops: CDR1 SGHTA, CDR2 FQGNSA. CDR3 region: CASSYRRWGYTF. CDR3 sequence (DNA): TGTGCCAGCAGCTATCGACGATGGGGCTACACCTTC.

J is TRBJ2-2 and V is TRBV19, with a tentative D call TRBD1 (6 bases). Deletions cut 5 bases from V and 6 bases from J, with 13 bases between. The CDR3 has 14 amino acids. The germline CDR1 and CDR2 sequences are LNHDA and SQIVND (reference sequence). The CDR3 DNA follows: TGTGCCAGTAGTGCTGCGCCAGGGGCCGGGGAGCTGTTTTTT. Amino acids: CASSAAPGAGELFF. Full variable domain (outside the CDR3, taken from reference TRBV19 and TRBJ2-2): DGGITQSPKYLFRKEGQNVTLSCEQNLNHDAMYWYRQDPGQGLRLIYYSQIVNDFQKGDIAEGYSVSREKKESFPLTVTSAQKNPTAFYLCASSAAPGAGELFFGEGSRLTVL.

The V call is TRBV28, the J call TRBJ2-2, with 7 bases lining up with TRBD2. With 9 bases clipped from V and 6 bases from J, the junction kept 10 bases outside the gene matches. This CDR3 is 14 amino acids long. Germline lookup yields CDR1 MDHEN and CDR2 SYDVKM. CDR3 DNA sequence: TGTGCCAGTACACTAGCGCGAGGGGCCGGGGAGCTGTTTTTT. Translating gives CASTLARGAGELFF.

This clone was detected ten times or more. This specimen includes other DNA sequences encoding the same CDR3. The chain uses TRBV10-3 and TRBJ1-5; 10 bases are shared with TRBD1. Trimming at V came to 0 bases and at J to 5 bases, leaving 7 bases not matched to a gene. The CDR3 consists of 17 residues. Looked up from germline, CDR1 is ENHRY and CDR2 is SYGVKD. CDR3 coding DNA: TGTGCCATCAGTGAGTCGGTGATGGGACAGGGGTATCAGCCCCAGCATTTT. Translation gives CAISESVMGQGYQPQHF.

This clone came up once. The rearrangement joins TRBV7-9 to TRBJ2-2; tentative D call: TRBD2 (5 bases). V dropped 4 bases and J dropped 7 bases, with 19 bases sitting between them. This CDR3 region has 16 residues. Germline CDR1 SEHNR, CDR2 FQNEAQ (reference sequence). CDR3 sequence reads: CASSSRTGLWGGELFF. The CDR3 DNA reads as TGTGCCAGCAGCTCCCGGACTGGCCTTTGGGGCGGGGAGCTGTTTTTT. The full variable domain, completed using reference TRBV7-9 and TRBJ2-2, is DTGVSQNPRHKITKRGQNVTFRCDPISEHNRLYWYRQTLGQGPEFLTYFQNEAQLEKSRLLSDRFSAERPKGSFSTLEIQRTEQGDSAMYLCASSSRTGLWGGELFFGEGSRLTVL.

The rearrangement links TRBV27 to TRBJ1-2; 7 bases match TRBD1. The CDR3 runs to 14 residues. Germline V gives CDR1 MNHEY, CDR2 SMNVEV (reference sequence). The ends lost 6 bases at V and 3 bases at J; junction bases unmatched: 7. CDR3 protein: CASRDTGTDYGYTF. The DNA of the CDR3 is TGTGCCAGCAGAGATACCGGGACAGACTATGGCTACACCTTC.

Note on this clone: This sequence is one base from a far larger clone and is likely a read error. The V gene is TRBV7-9, the J gene TRBJ1-1; D is undetermined. The CDR3 loop spans 15 amino acids. V lost 2 bases to trimming and J lost 5 bases, with 15 bases between them. Germline CDR1 SEHNR, CDR2 FQNEAQ (reference sequence). The CDR3, as DNA: TGTGCCAGCAGCTTACGGAGGGCCCTGGGGACTGAAGCTTTCTTT. Translation: CASSLRRALGTEAFF.

V is TRBV2 and J is TRBJ2-1; 7 positions match TRBD1. The ends lost 6 bases at V and 8 bases at J; junction bases unmatched: 19. CDR1 is SNHLY and CDR2 is FYNNEI in the germline V gene. This CDR3 is built from 17 residues. The CDR3 sequence is CASSGSRTGSGRDEQFF. The DNA of the CDR3 is TGTGCCAGCAGCGGGTCTCGGACAGGCTCCGGCCGGGATGAGCAGTTCTTC.

This chain uses TRBV4-2 with TRBJ2-2; the match to TRBD2 covers 13 bases. V was pared by 1 base and J by 3 bases, with 5 bases of the junction left unmatched. Germline V CDR1 and CDR2: LGHNA, YNFKEQ. This CDR3 is built from 18 residues. CDR3 residues: CASSQALAGGQDTGELFF. CDR3 DNA: TGTGCCAGCAGCCAAGCACTAGCGGGAGGGCAAGACACCGGGGAGCTGTTTTTT.

With regard to this clone: The sample carries other DNA sequences with the same CDR3. This chain links TRBV5-1 with TRBJ2-3; D is unresolved. CDR3 length equals 14 residues. The V and J ends lost 0 bases and 3 bases respectively, with 8 bases between them. CDR1 is SGHRS, CDR2 YFSETQ, per germline. Here the CDR3 reads CASSLGAGTDTQYF. DNA of the CDR3: TGCGCCAGCAGCTTGGGGGCTGGGACAGATACGCAGTATTTT.

The chain recombines TRBV10-2 with TRBJ2-1; D may be TRBD2 (5 bases). Deletions cut 4 bases from V and 3 bases from J, with 13 bases between. This CDR3 has 15 residues. CDR1 WSHSY and CDR2 SAAADI come from the germline V gene. CDR3 residues: CASSVDFSNYNEQFF. CDR3 DNA sequence: TGCGCCAGCAGTGTGGACTTTTCAAACTACAATGAGCAGTTCTTC.

The rearrangement uses TRBV6-1 and TRBJ2-1, with 8 positions matching TRBD2. There are 15 residues in the CDR3. V lost 6 bases to trimming and J lost 2 bases; unmatched junction nucleotides: 6. CDR1 MNHNS and CDR2 SASEGT come from the germline V gene. In DNA form, the CDR3 reads TGTGCCAGCAGAATCCGGGAGGGGCCCTACAATGAGCAGTTCTTC. Protein sequence: CASRIREGPYNEQFF.